The 25 T cell receptor beta chains below all came from one sample that was sequenced in a study of T cells after yellow fever vaccination. MiXCR, applied by TCRdb to the 5' RACE reads, yields one record per CDR3 protein. The sample yields a few hundred thousand distinct CDR3 sequences, around 7% seen once. The specimen was PBMCs, collected around 45 days after the first yellow fever vaccination. Receptors originate from a man between 18 and 29 years old who received the YFV17D yellow fever vaccine.

This clonotype showed up just a few times. The genes are TRBV4-1 and TRBJ2-3; 10 nucleotides match TRBD2. V shed 4 bases and J 0 bases; nucleotides not matched to a gene: 10. Germline V gives CDR1 MGHRA, CDR2 YSYEKL. This CDR3 has 18 residues. CDR3 sequence (DNA): TGCGCCAGCAGCCTACTAGCGGGGTCCCCTCTTAGCACAGATACGCAGTATTTT. Its translation: CASSLLAGSPLSTDTQYF.

Ten or more counts support this clonotype. This chain links TRBV7-9 with TRBJ2-3, with D unresolved. CDR3 length: 17 amino acids. V dropped 5 bases and J dropped 0 bases, with 18 bases sitting between them. Germline loops: CDR1 SEHNR, CDR2 FQNEAQ (reference sequence). CDR3 region: CASSARRFSSSTDTQYF. CDR3 nucleotide sequence: TGTGCCAGCAGCGCCCGAAGGTTTTCCTCTAGCACAGATACGCAGTATTTT.

This clonotype was observed at least ten times. This rearrangement joins TRBV7-2 to TRBJ2-1; D ambiguous. CDR1 and CDR2 from the germline V gene are SGHTA and FQGNSA. V lost 5 bases to trimming and J lost 0 bases, with 11 bases between them. This CDR3 has 15 residues. CDR3 nucleotides: TGTGCCAGCAGCCCCTTCAAAGGCTCCTACAATGAGCAGTTCTTC. Protein sequence: CASSPFKGSYNEQFF.

Points on this clonotype: A clone one base away is much larger, so this may be a read error. The rearrangement links TRBV11-2 to TRBJ1-4; D remains unclear. Germline-derived CDR1 and CDR2 are SGHAT and FQNNGV. V lost 3 bases and J lost 7, with 24 bases in between. The CDR3 length is 18 residues. CDR3 bases: TGTGCCAGCAGCTTGGGTCTCGGGCGTGGCCGGCTGGGTGAAAAACTGTTTTTT. As protein: CASSLGLGRGRLGEKLFF.

This clonotype has ten or more counts. This chain connects TRBV12-3 or TRBV12-4 to TRBJ2-1; the D gene could be TRBD1 or TRBD2 (6 bases each). V was clipped by 7 bases and J by 12 bases, with 25 bases between them. The CDR3 spans 15 residues. CDR3 protein: CASTIGGIYSFGQFF. The CDR3 nucleotides are TGTGCCAGCACCATCGGGGGCATTTACAGTTTTGGGCAGTTCTTC.

In its sample, this clonotype was seen a few times. The chain combines TRBV4-1 with TRBJ2-7, with 7 bases aligning to TRBD1. CDR1 is MGHRA, CDR2 YSYEKL, per germline. Trimming cost V 3 bases and J 1 base; bases outside gene matches: 12. There are 17 residues in the CDR3. The CDR3 DNA is TGCGCCAGCAGCCAGGTAGGGTTTTCAGGGGGATCCTACGAGCAGTACTTC. Encoded protein: CASSQVGFSGGSYEQYF.

This clonotype was detected a few times. The chain is built from TRBV7-8 and TRBJ2-5, with TRBD2 identical over 7 bases. Germline V gene lookup returns CDR1 SGHVS and CDR2 FQNEAQ. The CDR3 loop spans 13 amino acids. V was pared by 7 bases and J by 4 bases, with 6 bases of the junction left unmatched. Here the CDR3 reads CASTGRVGETQYF. CDR3 in DNA: TGTGCCAGCACTGGGAGGGTGGGAGAGACCCAGTACTTC.

The chain employs TRBV11-2 and TRBJ2-3; D might be TRBD2 (7 bases). The germline V and J ends were trimmed by 1 base and 5 bases, with 13 bases remaining between them. CDR1 SGHAT and CDR2 FQNNGV come from the germline V gene. This CDR3 is 15 amino acids long. The CDR3: CASSLVGGGQDTQYF. CDR3 in DNA: TGTGCCAGCAGCTTAGTGGGCGGGGGCCAAGATACGCAGTATTTT.

The rearrangement joins TRBV5-1 to TRBJ1-1, with 11 bases matching TRBD1. Trimming cost V 4 bases and J 6 bases; bases outside gene matches: 8. The germline V gene has CDR1 SGHRS and CDR2 YFSETQ. The CDR3 totals 15 residues. Written as DNA, the CDR3 is TGCGCCAGCAGCGGGGGGACAGGGGGATCCGCTGAAGCTTTCTTT. It codes for CASSGGTGGSAEAFF.

The sample holds a few counts of this clonotype. This chain connects TRBV7-9 to TRBJ1-1; 8 bases line up with TRBD1. Germline-derived CDR1 and CDR2 are SEHNR and FQNEAQ (reference sequence). Trimming cost V 5 bases and J 1 base; bases outside gene matches: 3. The CDR3 covers 14 residues. The CDR3 loop is CASSGGQGNTEAFF. The CDR3 DNA is TGTGCCAGCAGCGGAGGACAGGGGAACACTGAAGCTTTCTTT.

The V call is TRBV27, the J call TRBJ1-2, with 7 bases matching TRBD1. Trimming removed 6 bases from V and 6 bases from J; junction bases left unmatched: 7. Germline V lookup: CDR1 MNHEY, CDR2 SMNVEV (reference sequence). The CDR3 spans 13 residues. CDR3 loop: CASSPGGGNGYTF. As DNA, the CDR3 is TGTGCCAGCAGCCCAGGAGGGGGCAATGGCTACACCTTC.

This sequence joins TRBV24-1 and TRBJ2-1; 8 positions agree with TRBD1. V was clipped by 0 bases and J by 6 bases; unmatched bases: 3. Germline lookup yields CDR1 KGHDR and CDR2 SFDVKD. The CDR3 has 15 residues. CDR3 DNA: TGTGCCACCAGTGATTTGGCAGGGGGCCGCAATGAGCAGTTCTTC. Amino acid sequence: CATSDLAGGRNEQFF.

The chain is built from TRBV10-3 and TRBJ2-7, with 9 nucleotides matching TRBD1. The CDR3 runs to 15 residues. With 6 bases clipped from V and 6 bases from J, the junction kept 12 bases outside the gene matches. The germline V gene has CDR1 ENHRY and CDR2 SYGVKD. CDR3: CAISEGGQGVGEQYF. CDR3 in DNA: TGTGCCATCAGCGAAGGGGGACAGGGTGTGGGCGAGCAGTACTTC.

This clonotype was seen ten or more times. The rearrangement uses TRBV5-1 and TRBJ2-7; D perhaps matches TRBD1 (5 bases). The CDR3 spans 12 residues. The germline V gene encodes CDR1 SGHRS and CDR2 YFSETQ. V was cut by 3 bases and J by 4 bases, with 8 bases left in between. The CDR3 sequence: CASSSGIYEQYF. The CDR3 DNA is TGCGCCAGCAGCTCAGGGATTTACGAGCAGTACTTC.

This clonotype appeared many times. The V call is TRBV5-1, the J call TRBJ2-1; 8 bases map to TRBD1. Trimming removed 4 bases from V and 8 bases from J; junction bases left unmatched: 11. The germline gives CDR1 SGHRS, CDR2 YFSETQ. This CDR3 region has 15 residues. The CDR3 reads CASSRGQGRLDEQFF. The DNA for the CDR3 is TGCGCCAGCAGCAGAGGACAGGGACGGTTGGATGAGCAGTTCTTC.

This clonotype was seen a handful of times. The chain combines TRBV5-1 with TRBJ1-1; D is ambiguous. Germline values: CDR1 SGHRS, CDR2 YFSETQ. V was cut by 1 base and J by 1 base, with 8 bases left in between. The CDR3 is made up of 14 amino acids. The CDR3 DNA follows: TGCGCCAGCAGCTTGTACCAACGGAACACTGAAGCTTTCTTT. Its protein product is CASSLYQRNTEAFF.

This clonotype has at least ten counts. This chain connects TRBV7-2 to TRBJ2-7; 9 bases fit TRBD1. Per the germline V gene, CDR1 is SGHTA and CDR2 is FQGNSA. The J segment lost 5 bases and the V segment lost 5 bases, leaving 10 bases of the junction unmatched. The CDR3 loop spans 15 amino acids. The CDR3 loop reads CASSPWDRENDEQYF. The CDR3, as DNA: TGTGCCAGCAGCCCCTGGGACAGGGAGAACGACGAGCAGTACTTC.

This clonotype has ten or more counts. This chain uses TRBV4-1 with TRBJ2-7, with unresolved D. Germline assignment: CDR1 MGHRA and CDR2 YSYEKL. The germline V and J ends were trimmed by 4 bases and 3 bases, with 13 bases remaining between them. The CDR3 is made up of 14 amino acids. CDR3 sequence reads: CASSLQYRNYEQYF. The DNA for the CDR3 is TGCGCCAGCAGCCTCCAGTACAGAAACTACGAGCAGTACTTC.

The chain recombines TRBV12-3 or TRBV12-4 with TRBJ2-3; the D is unclear. CDR3 length: 13 amino acids. Trimming took off 5 bases at V and 8 bases at J, with 14 bases between the two ends. The CDR3 is CASSPPRHGTQYF. DNA of the CDR3: TGTGCCAGCAGTCCGCCCCGGCATGGTACGCAGTATTTT.

This clonotype was detected a few times. In nucleotides, the CDR3 is TGTGCCAGCAGCCATTTGGGGGGCCCGAATGCGTACGAGCAGTACTTC. It translates to CASSHLGGPNAYEQYF. The V and J genes are TRBV7-9 and TRBJ2-7, with D perhaps given as TRBD1 or TRBD2 (6 bases each). The CDR3 loop spans 16 amino acids. Germline V gene lookup returns CDR1 SEHNR and CDR2 FQNEAQ (reference sequence). V lost 5 bases and J lost 4, with 21 bases in between. Looking up the rest from reference TRBV7-9 and TRBJ2-7 gives the full variable domain: DTGVSQNPRHKITKRGQNVTFRCDPISEHNRLYWYRQTLGQGPEFLTYFQNEAQLEKSRLLSDRFSAERPKGSFSTLEIQRTEQGDSAMYLCASSHLGGPNAYEQYFGPGTRLTVT.

This rearrangement joins TRBV5-1 to TRBJ2-7; 11 bases fit TRBD1. The V gene's germline CDR1 is SGHRS and CDR2 YFSETQ. After removal of 4 bases from V and 3 bases from J, the junction contained 3 bases not matched to a gene. This CDR3 is built from 14 residues. The CDR3 sequence: CASSKGQGDYEQYF. Written as DNA, the CDR3 is TGCGCCAGCAGCAAGGGACAGGGGGACTACGAGCAGTACTTC.

This clonotype was seen more than once but under ten times. This chain joins TRBV7-9 and TRBJ2-7; tentatively, D is TRBD1 (6 bases). The CDR3 is made up of 17 amino acids. CDR1 is SEHNR, CDR2 FQNEAQ, per germline (reference sequence). Trimming stripped 5 bases from V and 4 bases from J, with 24 bases between. The CDR3 spells CASSIYDRDTQFYEQYF. The CDR3 DNA reads TGTGCCAGCAGCATTTATGACCGGGACACTCAATTTTACGAGCAGTACTTC.

The chain combines TRBV19 with TRBJ1-1; the D is unclear. The V end was cut by 10 bases, the J end by 4 bases, with 10 bases between. This CDR3 spans 11 amino acids. CDR1 and CDR2 from the germline V gene are LNHDA and SQIVND (reference sequence). The CDR3 bases are TGTGCCACGAGTCCGGGCACTGAAGCTTTCTTT. It specifies CATSPGTEAFF.

This clonotype has just a few counts. The chain combines TRBV6-5 with TRBJ1-6; D gene ambiguous. Per the germline V gene, CDR1 is MNHEY and CDR2 is SVGAGI. The CDR3 sequence is 14 residues long. Trimming cost V 8 bases and J 7 bases, with 15 bases left between them. The CDR3 sequence is CASATGGWNSPLHF. CDR3 nucleotides: TGTGCCAGCGCGACGGGAGGGTGGAATTCACCCCTCCACTTT.

In its sample, this clonotype was seen a few times. This chain uses TRBV5-1 with TRBJ1-6; D not resolved. V was clipped by 3 bases and J by 8 bases, with 15 bases between them. CDR1 SGHRS and CDR2 YFSETQ come from the germline V gene. This CDR3 is 15 amino acids long. As DNA, the CDR3 is TGCGCCAGCAGCTCTGGGATCAGAGAATATTCACCCCTCCACTTT. It yields the protein CASSSGIREYSPLHF.